The entry below describes one T cell receptor beta chain. Its antigen is as yet unknown. The data belong to a study of T cells after yellow fever vaccination. General study findings and limits: FACS-sorted repertoires might harbor abundant contaminating clonotypes from the bulk population.

From germline, CDR1 is SGHTA and CDR2 FQGTGA. This CDR3 comprises 14 residues. With 6 bases clipped from V and 9 bases from J, the junction kept 7 bases outside the gene matches. TCR cDNA, made by 5'RACE template switching, carried an added universal primer site and UMIs. From the 5' RACE reads, TCRdb called clonotypes with MiXCR, one entry per CDR3 protein. The data show some 500,000 distinct CDR3 sequences, roughly 12% seen once. The TCR sequence derives from a man younger than 45 who received the YFV17D yellow fever vaccine. The sample here was PBMCs, taken on the day of the yellow fever booster vaccination. The rearrangement uses TRBV7-3 and TRBJ2-3; 12 positions agree with TRBD2. As DNA, the CDR3 is TGTGCCAGCAGTTCTAGCGGGAGGGCCGGGACGCAGTATTTT. This codes for CASSSSGRAGTQYF.